A selection of T cell receptor beta chains follows, all from one sample in a study of CD8+CD57+ T cells in acquired aplastic anemia. TCRdb re-called the reads with MiXCR, one entry per CDR3 protein. The data contain about 190,000 distinct CDR3 sequences, approximately 52% of them singletons. Sample: sorted CD4+, CD8+, or CD8+CD57+ T cells (not recorded which) from PBMCs. Receptors originate from a human donor in good health, serving as a control. CDR3s leave out the opening cysteine and the closing phenylalanine or tryptophan. D genes are given only for firm matches.

j_call	v_call	d_call	cdr3_aa
TRBJ1-6	TRBV10-3	TRBD1	ATSDRVYSPLH
TRBJ2-3	TRBV10-3	-	ASSPSAVVTDTQY
TRBJ2-3	TRBV6-5	TRBD2	ASSRGTSGSTDTQY
TRBJ2-7	TRBV12-3/TRBV12-4	-	ASGRGTGTGEQY
TRBJ1-2	TRBV29-1	-	SVDVMTGGYT
TRBJ1-6	TRBV25-1	-	ASSDSIRGNSPLH
TRBJ2-5	TRBV7-3	TRBD1	ASSLWTGERETQY
TRBJ2-3	TRBV12-3/TRBV12-4	-	ASSLPPADTQY
TRBJ2-7	TRBV7-3	TRBD1	ASSLAGQGASSEQY
TRBJ2-5	TRBV29-1	-	SARVGGVRLTQY
TRBJ2-3	TRBV12-3/TRBV12-4	-	ASSFGRTDTNEQY
TRBJ2-3	TRBV11-1	TRBD2	ASSLDWTSRARY
TRBJ1-2	TRBV15	TRBD1	ATSGQTGYDGYT
TRBJ2-3	TRBV5-4	TRBD2	ATSSAQRGITDTQY
TRBJ2-1	TRBV10-3	-	AIRRDAMVDEQF
TRBJ1-1	TRBV20-1	-	SARDPRAGGTEAF
TRBJ1-6	TRBV27	-	ASSLKRVPNSPLH
TRBJ1-6	TRBV7-9	-	ASSLVPYNSPLH
TRBJ2-1	TRBV19	-	ASSKLRGNEQF
TRBJ2-7	TRBV7-3	-	ASSLAGIHEQY
TRBJ2-7	TRBV11-2	-	ASSLIGQNEQY
TRBJ2-6	TRBV19	-	ASSTTPSGANVLT
TRBJ2-2	TRBV5-1	TRBD1	ASSVATGGSNGKLF
TRBJ1-1	TRBV7-9	-	ASSLGGRAREIIRVAF
TRBJ2-4	TRBV5-1	TRBD2	ASSTSGLGKNIQY
TRBJ2-3	TRBV5-1	-	ASSLGQYNEQY
TRBJ2-7	TRBV10-2	TRBD1	ASNAGTGDYEQY
TRBJ1-5	TRBV10-3	TRBD1	AISESNTGGRSNQPQH
TRBJ1-2	TRBV7-2	-	ASSLEGSGVYGYT
TRBJ1-5	TRBV19	-	ASKGQSTTNEKLFFGSGTQH
TRBJ2-7	TRBV7-9	-	ASSLQGIYEQY
TRBJ1-2	TRBV10-3	-	AAGVGTNYGYT
TRBJ2-7	TRBV25-1	TRBD1	ASSLGQGTDEQY
TRBJ1-1	TRBV15	-	ATSRGGAEGTEAF
TRBJ1-5	TRBV15	TRBD1	ATSRKRTGAYQPQH
TRBJ2-7	TRBV9	-	ASRGTGSEQY
TRBJ1-1	TRBV6-5	-	ASSYRDGSEAF
TRBJ1-5	TRBV10-3	-	AISLDGGNQPQH
TRBJ1-3	TRBV28	-	ASAVGSGNTIY
TRBJ1-5	TRBV19	-	ASQQGWSNQPQH
TRBJ2-3	TRBV19	-	ASSGPTDTQY
TRBJ1-5	TRBV7-2	TRBD1	ASSSGQGGQPQH
TRBJ2-3	TRBV20-1	TRBD1	SANGRQGSDTQY
TRBJ1-2	TRBV7-8	TRBD1	ASSYDRGGGYT
TRBJ1-2	TRBV7-3	TRBD1	ASSSARDRERYGYT
TRBJ2-3	TRBV10-2	-	ASSEVSKGTQY
TRBJ1-5	TRBV2	-	ASSETVRQPQH